Detailed here is one TCR beta chain. Its antigen is not known. The data were obtained in a study of graft-versus-host responses after intestinal transplantation. Study summary: Anti-thymocyte globulin served as induction for all recipients, who then took tacrolimus and steroids for three to four years. General observations from the study: Among circulating GvH clones, peak levels were associated with early post-transplant declines in HvG clones. Present in recipient marrow, GvH clones included some that appeared first in ileum or blood.

Looked up from germline, CDR1 is MDHEN and CDR2 is SYDVKM. The CDR3 is 14 residues long. V was pared by 3 bases and J by 8 bases, with 9 bases of the junction left unmatched. Profiled with immunoSEQ multiplex PCR; TCRdb holds only in-frame clones, not every one. The data contain tens of thousands of clones, about 89% of them seen just once; the ten biggest clones take up nearly 2.5%. This specimen consisted of unstimulated CD8+ T cells sorted from spleen or lymph node cells, obtained before intestinal transplant. The receptor's source is a human donor who received an intestinal transplant. The chain employs TRBV28 and TRBJ1-1; 7 nucleotides agree with TRBD1. In DNA, the CDR3 is TGTGCCAGCAGTTTTCTAGGGGGCCCCGCCGAAGCTTTCTTT. Its translation: CASSFLGGPAEAFF.